The 3 T cell receptor beta chains below all came from one sample that was sequenced in a study of cytomegalovirus exposure and HLA in healthy donors. The repertoire was sequenced with immunoSEQ multiplex PCR; TCRdb's copy has only in-frame clones and lacks some. The table shows some 210,000 clones, with roughly 84% occurring only once. The material sequenced was PBMCs. Receptors originate from a woman younger than 30 in good health and CMV-seropositive.

The J gene is TRBJ2-7, the V gene TRBV27; a weak D match, TRBD2 (6 bases). CDR3 length: 15 residues. The ends were cut back, 4 bases at V and 2 bases at J, with 15 bases in the middle. Germline lookup yields CDR1 MNHEY and CDR2 SMNVEV (reference sequence). The CDR3 protein is CASSSTKGLTYEQYF. The CDR3 DNA follows: TGTGCCAGCAGTTCAACGAAAGGACTAACCTACGAGCAGTACTTC.

This clone appeared a single time. The chain joins TRBV27 to TRBJ1-1, with TRBD1 as a possible D gene (5 bases). CDR3 length: 20 residues. The V end lost 1 base, the J end lost 5 bases, and 29 bases lay between the germline ends. The germline gives CDR1 MNHEY, CDR2 SMNVEV (reference sequence). The CDR3 loop is CASSLFAREVRVRGRTEAFF. As DNA, the CDR3 is TGTGCCAGCAGTTTATTCGCGAGAGAGGTCAGGGTTCGTGGTAGGACTGAAGCTTTCTTT.

J is TRBJ2-1 and V is TRBV5-1, with TRBD2 matching 11 bases. CDR3 length: 16 amino acids. Trimming cost V 1 base and J 7 bases; bases outside gene matches: 7. Germline CDR1 is SGHRS and CDR2 is YFSETQ. The CDR3 DNA reads TGCGCCAGCAGCTTGTCCACTAGCGGGAGTTTTAATGAGCAGTTCTTC. Encoded protein: CASSLSTSGSFNEQFF.